These 24 T cell receptor beta chains share one sample of origin, sequenced in a study of blood T cells in healthy people across ages. A second PCR of 7 to 11 cycles used a sample-barcoded 5' primer and a J-beta primer mix. TCRdb reprocessed the 5' RACE reads via MiXCR and lists one record per CDR3 protein. The repertoire consists of approximately 800,000 distinct CDR3 sequences, with 58% occurring once and the leading ten covering approximately 21%. The specimen was blood. The source is a man aged 25-45 years in good health.

V is TRBV5-1 and J is TRBJ1-1; D call uncertain. CDR3 length: 14 residues. From germline, CDR1 is SGHRS and CDR2 YFSETQ. Trimming left V 5 bases short and J 3 bases short, with 14 bases between. The CDR3: CASSSELIDTEAFF. CDR3 coding DNA: TGCGCCAGCAGTTCGGAGCTCATAGACACTGAAGCTTTCTTT.

Remarks on this clonotype: At one end, the junction sequence differs from germline, possibly due to a read error. V usage is TRBV27 and J usage is TRBJ2-4, with TRBD1 identical over 8 bases. The DNA end is more similar to TRBJ2-7, so the J call may be wrong. CDR3 size: 14 residues. The germline V gene encodes CDR1 MNHEY and CDR2 SMNVEV (reference sequence). The CDR3 reads CAGSFGTGGYEQYF. CDR3 nucleotides: TGTGCCGGCAGTTTCGGAACAGGGGGCTACGAGCAGTACTTC.

V is TRBV6-1 and J is TRBJ2-7, with 9 positions matching TRBD2. The CDR3 covers 17 residues. Germline V gene lookup returns CDR1 MNHNS and CDR2 SASEGT. Unmatched junction bases numbered 10, after V lost 4 bases and J lost 0 bases. DNA for the CDR3: TGTGCCAGCAGTGCCGGGGCTAGCGGGGAGGTCTCCTACGAGCAGTACTTC. Protein sequence: CASSAGASGEVSYEQYF.

This clonotype was seen more than once but under ten times. The CDR3 spells CASRRASGTGDTQYF. CDR3 coding DNA: TGTGCCAGCAGACGTGCTAGCGGGACGGGAGATACGCAGTATTTT. The chain uses TRBV7-2 and TRBJ2-3; 9 bases line up with TRBD2. The germline V gene encodes CDR1 SGHTA and CDR2 FQGNSA. The trim removed 6 bases at V and 5 bases at J, leaving 9 bases unmatched. The CDR3 has 15 residues. Filled out from reference TRBV7-2 and TRBJ2-3, the complete variable domain reads GAGVSQSPSNKVTEKGKDVELRCDPISGHTALYWYRQSLGQGLEFLIYFQGNSAPDKSGLPSDRFSAERTGGSVSTLTIQRTQQEDSAVYLCASRRASGTGDTQYFGPGTRLTVL.

Only one count was recorded for this clonotype. The rearrangement joins TRBV4-3 to TRBJ1-1, with unresolved D. The V end lost 1 base, the J end lost 11 bases, and 17 bases lay between the germline ends. Germline V gene sequence: CDR1 LGHNA, CDR2 YSLEER. CDR3 length: 14 residues. The CDR3: CASSQVSGSRRAFF. The CDR3, as DNA: TGCGCCAGCAGCCAAGTTTCCGGATCCCGACGGGCTTTCTTT.

The chain has TRBV27 and TRBJ2-5; D is possibly TRBD1 (6 bases). TRBJ2-7 matches the DNA end more closely, so the J call is doubtful. This CDR3 spans 16 amino acids. The germline V gene has CDR1 MNHEY and CDR2 SMNVEV (reference sequence). The DNA for the CDR3 is TGTGCCAGCAGTTTATCGCAGGGGACAATAATCTACGAGCAGTACTTC. Translation gives CASSLSQGTIIYEQYF.

This rearrangement joins TRBV28 to TRBJ2-5; 8 bases align to TRBD2. Germline V gives CDR1 MDHEN, CDR2 SYDVKM. The J segment lost 2 bases and the V segment lost 6 bases, leaving 5 bases of the junction unmatched. This CDR3 is built from 14 residues. DNA of the CDR3: TGTGCCAGCAGCCATAGCGGGATTCAAGAGACCCAGTACTTC. This encodes CASSHSGIQETQYF.

The chain is built from TRBV11-3 and TRBJ2-3; 8 nucleotides match TRBD2. The germline gives CDR1 SGHNT, CDR2 YENEEA. The J segment lost 8 bases and the V segment lost 5 bases, leaving 3 bases of the junction unmatched. This CDR3 spans 12 amino acids. CDR3 bases: TGTGCCAGCAGCCCCGGGAGGGGTACGCAGTATTTT. Protein: CASSPGRGTQYF.

The chain employs TRBV20-1 and TRBJ2-7; D is possibly TRBD1 (6 bases). The CDR3 sequence is 13 residues long. V dropped 4 bases and J dropped 6 bases, with 16 bases sitting between them. Germline lookup yields CDR1 DFQATT and CDR2 SNEGSKA (reference sequence). CDR3 amino acids: CSATTGISGEQYF. CDR3 nucleotides: TGCAGTGCTACCACAGGGATTTCGGGCGAGCAGTACTTC.

The chain combines TRBV10-3 with TRBJ2-1; D is uncertain. The V end was cut by 10 bases, the J end by 4 bases, with 11 bases between. There are 12 residues in the CDR3. The germline gives CDR1 ENHRY, CDR2 SYGVKD. CDR3 in amino acids: CATSEDYNEQFF. In DNA, the CDR3 is TGTGCCACCTCAGAGGATTACAATGAGCAGTTCTTC.

The chain joins TRBV6-2 or TRBV6-3 to TRBJ2-1; D perhaps matches TRBD2 (6 bases). This CDR3 has 16 amino acids. Trimming removed 4 bases from V and 6 bases from J, with 19 bases in between. Germline values: CDR1 MNHEY, CDR2 SVGEGT. The CDR3 nucleotides are TGTGCCAGCAGTTTGCCCAGACTAGTATCCGTCAATGAGCAGTTCTTC. It translates to CASSLPRLVSVNEQFF.

CDR3 region: CASNLSHGGGLEQYF. CDR3 bases: TGTGCCAGCAACCTCTCCCACGGTGGGGGGCTCGAGCAGTACTTC. The V and J genes are TRBV28 and TRBJ2-7, with D tentatively TRBD1 or TRBD2 (6 bases each). Germline CDR1 and CDR2: MDHEN and SYDVKM. V lost 7 bases and J lost 6, with 22 bases in between. The CDR3 has 15 residues.

This clonotype was recorded once. This chain connects TRBV9 to TRBJ2-6; tentative D call: TRBD2 (6 bases). The V gene's germline CDR1 is SGDLS and CDR2 YYNGEE. This CDR3 has 19 residues. The V end was cut by 0 bases, the J end by 3 bases, with 19 bases between. The CDR3 here is CASSVAGRGRGVGANVLTF. The CDR3 bases are TGTGCCAGCAGCGTAGCTGGTAGGGGCCGCGGGGTTGGGGCCAACGTCCTGACTTTC.

This rearrangement joins TRBV7-2 to TRBJ2-4; D assignment may be TRBD1 or TRBD2 (5 bases each). The germline V gene encodes CDR1 SGHTA and CDR2 FQGNSA. The length of the CDR3 is 16 residues. Trimming left V 5 bases short and J 6 bases short, with 20 bases between. The CDR3 sequence: CASSRDLSENGNIQYF. The CDR3 DNA reads TGTGCCAGCAGCAGGGACCTTAGCGAGAACGGAAACATTCAGTACTTC.

This chain uses TRBV10-3 with TRBJ1-6; D is unresolved. The ends were cut back, 3 bases at V and 7 bases at J, with 10 bases in the middle. CDR1 and CDR2 from the germline V gene are ENHRY and SYGVKD. The length of the CDR3 is 14 residues. Here the CDR3 DNA reads TGTGCCATCAGTGACCCGGAGAGCAATTCACCCCTCCACTTT. This codes for CAISDPESNSPLHF.

This clonotype was detected a few times. This sequence joins TRBV6-2 or TRBV6-3 and TRBJ2-3; D unclear. The CDR3 runs 14 residues. The V end was cut by 2 bases, the J end by 4 bases, with 10 bases between. CDR1 and CDR2 from the germline V gene are MNHEY and SVGEGT. CDR3 in DNA: TGTGCCAGCAGTTACCTAGTTGGCGCAGATACGCAGTATTTT. Translation: CASSYLVGADTQYF.

The chain recombines TRBV20-1 with TRBJ2-7; 7 nucleotides agree with TRBD1. Germline V CDR1 and CDR2: DFQATT, SNEGSKA (reference sequence). The CDR3 contains 12 residues. CDR3 DNA: TGCAGCCTGACAGGGCTTCCCTACGAGCAGTACTTC. It yields the protein CSLTGLPYEQYF.

The V call is TRBV7-9, the J call TRBJ2-1; D possibly corresponds to TRBD1 (6 bases). Trimming removed 4 bases at V and 2 bases at J, with 9 bases between. Germline loops: CDR1 SEHNR, CDR2 FQNEAQ (reference sequence). The CDR3 is 14 amino acids. CDR3 loop: CASSYRQAYNEQFF. The CDR3 DNA follows: TGTGCCAGCAGCTACCGACAGGCCTACAATGAGCAGTTCTTC.

As DNA, the CDR3 is TGTGCCAGCAGTTTTGGCCAGACTAGCCCGGACCACCAAGAGACCCAGTACTTC. Encoded protein: CASSFGQTSPDHQETQYF. This chain uses TRBV28 with TRBJ2-5, with 7 bases aligning to TRBD2. Germline CDR1 and CDR2: MDHEN and SYDVKM. Unmatched junction bases numbered 13, after V lost 3 bases and J lost 0 bases. CDR3 size: 18 residues.

The chain joins TRBV4-3 to TRBJ2-6, with D hard to call. Per germline, CDR1 LGHNA and CDR2 YSLEER. There are 16 residues in the CDR3. Between the trimmed V and J ends, which lost 3 bases and 1 base, there was a span of 10 bases. The CDR3 nucleotides read TGCGCCAGCAGCCATCCCTTGGGTTCTGGGGCCAACGTCCTGACTTTC. This gives the protein CASSHPLGSGANVLTF.

This chain uses TRBV7-9 with TRBJ1-2, with TRBD1 matching over 8 bases. Trimming took 9 bases from V and 4 from J; bases not matched to a gene: 7. The CDR3 totals 13 residues. Per germline, CDR1 SEHNR and CDR2 FQNEAQ (reference sequence). The CDR3 loop is CASNRDRSYGYTF. The CDR3 nucleotides read TGTGCCAGTAACCGGGACAGGAGCTATGGCTACACCTTC. The full variable domain, in which reference TRBV7-9 and TRBJ1-2 provide the parts outside the CDR3, is DTGVSQNPRHKITKRGQNVTFRCDPISEHNRLYWYRQTLGQGPEFLTYFQNEAQLEKSRLLSDRFSAERPKGSFSTLEIQRTEQGDSAMYLCASNRDRSYGYTFGSGTRLTVV.

With regard to this clonotype: Its ends do not fully match the called genes, so a read error is possible. This rearrangement joins TRBV27 to TRBJ2-1; TRBD2 aligns across 7 bases. This CDR3 has 15 residues. Germline values: CDR1 MNHEY, CDR2 SMNVEV (reference sequence). The DNA for the CDR3 is TGTGCCGGCAGGTCAATAGCGGGCCCTAACAATGAGCAGTTCTTC. Translation gives CAGRSIAGPNNEQFF.

V gene TRBV9 combines with J gene TRBJ2-1; D not certain. This CDR3 region has 15 residues. Per germline, CDR1 SGDLS and CDR2 YYNGEE. Trimming took 0 bases from V and 0 from J, leaving 7 bases between them. The CDR3 bases are TGTGCCAGCAGCGTAGATGGGGTCTCCTACAATGAGCAGTTCTTC. It encodes CASSVDGVSYNEQFF.

The V gene is TRBV11-1, the J gene TRBJ2-5; the match to TRBD2 covers 13 bases. The V gene's germline CDR1 is SGHAT and CDR2 FQDESV (reference sequence). The CDR3 runs 19 residues. V trimming: 5 bases; J trimming: 3 bases; junction bases outside the gene matches: 15. As DNA, the CDR3 is TGTGCCAGCAGCAGATCTAGGGGACTAGCGGGAAGTAAGGAAGAGACCCAGTACTTC. Translating it yields CASSRSRGLAGSKEETQYF.